The sequence of this TCR beta chain was determined in a study of cytomegalovirus exposure and HLA in healthy donors. On the study more broadly: Most genotyped donors, roughly 80% of 300 to 400, had Caucasian-associated genetic ancestry.

Germline CDR1 is SEHNR and CDR2 is FQNEAQ (reference sequence). CDR3 length: 16 amino acids. Study outcomes and limitations: About 150 TCR beta chains were listed as cytomegalovirus-associated. As a later analysis revealed, most CMV-associated TCR beta chains appeared HLA-restricted. A classifier reportedly called cytomegalovirus status with high sensitivity and specificity.

Researchers ran the PCR with 60 Vbeta and 13 Jbeta primers. Sequenced by immunoSEQ multiplex PCR; TCRdb stores in-frame clones only, minus some. Of over 110,000 clones in the sample, approximately 80% were seen once. Of note for this clone: What it recognizes is unknown. A read error may account for a junction end that differs from germline.

The source is a woman aged 18-29 years in good health and CMV-seropositive. The sequencing input was PBMCs. The rearrangement uses TRBV7-9 and TRBJ1-1; 10 nucleotides line up with TRBD1. In DNA, the CDR3 is TGTTCCAGCAGCCTCCGGGACAGGGGACGGAACACTGAAGCTTTCTTT. Its protein is CSSSLRDRGRNTEAFF.